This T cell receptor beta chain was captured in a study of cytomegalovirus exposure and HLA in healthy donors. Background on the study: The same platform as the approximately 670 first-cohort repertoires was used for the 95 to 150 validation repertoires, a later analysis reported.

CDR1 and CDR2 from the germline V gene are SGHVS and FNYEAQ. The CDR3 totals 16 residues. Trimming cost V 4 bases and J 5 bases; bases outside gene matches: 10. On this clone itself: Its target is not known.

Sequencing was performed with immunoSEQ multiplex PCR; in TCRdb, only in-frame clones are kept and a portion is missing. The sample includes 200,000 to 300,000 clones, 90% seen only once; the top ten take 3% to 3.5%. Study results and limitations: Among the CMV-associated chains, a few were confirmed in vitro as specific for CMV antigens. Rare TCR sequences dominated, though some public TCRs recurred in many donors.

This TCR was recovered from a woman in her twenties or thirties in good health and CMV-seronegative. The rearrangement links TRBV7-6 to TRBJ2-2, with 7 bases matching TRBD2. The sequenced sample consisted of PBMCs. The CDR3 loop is CASSSGRAGTTGELFF. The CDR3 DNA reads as TGTGCCAGCAGCTCCGGCCGAGCGGGAACAACCGGGGAGCTGTTTTTT.